This T cell receptor beta chain was captured in a study of T cells after yellow fever vaccination. Study-wide findings and caveats: Secondary responses were weaker yet peaked faster, day 5 versus 15.

Losses at the gene ends were 4 bases for V and 1 base for J; bases not matched to a gene: 11. The CDR3 extends over 18 amino acids. Turning to this clonotype: The antigen is undetermined.

TCRdb reprocessed the 5' RACE reads with MiXCR, giving one entry per CDR3 protein. The table shows 310,000 or so distinct CDR3 sequences, with around 3.6% occurring only once. The TCR originated in a man younger than 35 who received the YFV17D yellow fever vaccine. The rearrangement links TRBV12-3 or TRBV12-4 to TRBJ2-4, with 9 nucleotides matching TRBD1. The source material was PBMCs, sampled on the day of the yellow fever booster vaccination. The CDR3 DNA is TGTGCCAGCAGTTCGCTACCGGGACAGGGAAATGCCAAAAACATTCAGTACTTC. It encodes CASSSLPGQGNAKNIQYF.